These 9 T cell receptor beta chains originate from one sample sequenced in a study of cytomegalovirus exposure and HLA in healthy donors. The protocol was immunoSEQ multiplex PCR, while the TCRdb copy is restricted to in-frame clones and leaves out a portion. Found here are some 90,000 clones, 96% of them singletons; the top ten hold roughly 0.8%. Sequenced input: PBMCs. These receptors came from a man aged 18 to 30 in good health and CMV-seronegative.

The chain joins TRBV2 to TRBJ2-1; the D gene is possibly TRBD2 (6 bases). The CDR3 contains 16 residues. Per germline, CDR1 SNHLY and CDR2 FYNNEI. V was cut by 7 bases and J by 4 bases, with 20 bases left in between. For the CDR3, the DNA is TGTGCCAGCACCGATCCTAGGCGGGAACTTTACAATGAGCAGTTCTTC. This codes for CASTDPRRELYNEQFF. Together with reference TRBV2 and TRBJ2-1, the CDR3 gives the full variable domain: EPEVTQTPSHQVTQMGQEVILRCVPISNHLYFYWYRQILGQKVEFLVSFYNNEISEKSEIFDDQFSVERPDGSNFTLKIRSTKLEDSAMYFCASTDPRRELYNEQFFGPGTRLTVL.

The chain's CDR3 is CASSLPSAGNTIYF. The CDR3 region has the DNA TGTGCCAGCAGCCTGCCGTCGGCTGGAAACACCATATATTTT. The genes are TRBV7-6 and TRBJ1-3; D remains unclear. The CDR3 covers 14 residues. V was pared by 5 bases and J by 2 bases, with 10 bases between. The germline V gene encodes CDR1 SGHVS and CDR2 FNYEAQ.

V usage is TRBV7-8 and J usage is TRBJ2-1, with a weak D call TRBD2 (6 bases). Germline CDR1 SGHVS, CDR2 FQNEAQ. The CDR3 is 14 residues long. Trimming stripped 4 bases from V and 2 bases from J, with 9 bases between. The DNA of the CDR3 is TGTGCCAGCAGCTCAGCGGGCCCCTACAATGAGCAGTTCTTC. It codes for CASSSAGPYNEQFF.

The chain has TRBV19 and TRBJ1-2; D is perhaps TRBD1 (6 bases). V lost 6 bases, J lost 4 bases, and 12 bases lay in between. The CDR3 has 13 residues. Per germline, CDR1 LNHDA and CDR2 SQIVND (reference sequence). In DNA, the CDR3 is TGTGCCAGTAGAGACAGGTCCCGCTATGGCTACACCTTC. Protein sequence: CASRDRSRYGYTF.

The V and J genes are TRBV9 and TRBJ2-5, with 8 nucleotides matching TRBD2. J lost 8 bases, V lost 0 bases, and 6 bases had no gene match. Germline-derived CDR1 and CDR2 are SGDLS and YYNGEE. The CDR3 is made up of 14 amino acids. CDR3 DNA sequence: TGTGCCAGCAGCGTAGAGGGACTAGAAACTACCCAGTACTTC. It yields the protein CASSVEGLETTQYF.

The gene calls are TRBV5-1 and TRBJ1-1; 7 nucleotides line up with TRBD1. Germline V lookup: CDR1 SGHRS, CDR2 YFSETQ. V lost 4 bases to trimming and J lost 2 bases; unmatched junction nucleotides: 5. CDR3 length: 14 amino acids. The CDR3 nucleotides read TGCGCCAGCAGCCAGACAGGGCTAAACACTGAAGCTTTCTTT. Its translation is CASSQTGLNTEAFF. The full variable domain, its missing parts supplied by reference TRBV5-1 and TRBJ1-1, is KAGVTQTPRYLIKTRGQQVTLSCSPISGHRSVSWYQQTPGQGLQFLFEYFSETQRNKGNFPGRFSGRQFSNSRSEMNVSTLELGDSALYLCASSQTGLNTEAFFGQGTRLTVV.

The chain carries TRBV5-1 and TRBJ2-7, with 9 positions matching TRBD1. From germline, CDR1 is SGHRS and CDR2 YFSETQ. Trimming cost V 6 bases and J 3 bases; bases outside gene matches: 7. CDR3 size: 14 residues. CDR3 residues: CASKDGTGHYEQYF. CDR3 nucleotide sequence: TGCGCCAGCAAGGACGGGACAGGGCACTACGAGCAGTACTTC.

The chain joins TRBV11-2 to TRBJ2-2; maybe TRBD2 (6 bases). The CDR3 sequence is 13 residues long. Germline V CDR1 and CDR2: SGHAT, FQNNGV. Trimming took 3 bases from V and 6 from J, leaving 8 bases between them. CDR3 nucleotides: TGTGCCAGCAGCTTTAGGGAGGCCGGGGAGCTGTTTTTT. Protein: CASSFREAGELFF.

The chain uses TRBV10-3 and TRBJ2-5; D is undetermined. Germline-derived CDR1 and CDR2 are ENHRY and SYGVKD. V was pared by 3 bases and J by 4 bases, with 3 bases between. This CDR3 spans 11 amino acids. The CDR3: CAISDSETQYF. The CDR3 DNA sequence: TGTGCCATCAGTGACTCAGAGACCCAGTACTTC.